These T cell receptor beta chains were read from a single sample in a study of control samples from healthy donors and cancer patients. Sequenced by immunoSEQ multiplex PCR; TCRdb stores in-frame clones only, minus some. The sample lists more than 30,000 clones; around 88% were seen once. Source material: PBMCs. The receptor set was obtained from a woman aged 55-70 years with lung cancer. Each CDR3 is given with its conserved first and last residue. Fields, in order: J gene, CDR3 length, D gene, clone size, V gene, CDR3 protein, CDR3 DNA. A D gene is named only where the DNA matches it firmly. Only some rows state a clone size, as once, few, many or a class for expanded clones.

J gene: TRBJ1-4; CDR3 length: 13; D gene: NA; clone size: few; V gene: TRBV12-3/TRBV12-4; CDR3 protein: CASSPQGGEKLFF; CDR3 DNA: TGTGCCAGCAGTCCTCAGGGAGGTGAAAAACTGTTTTTT
J gene: TRBJ2-2; CDR3 length: 15; D gene: TRBD1; clone size: NA; V gene: TRBV9; CDR3 protein: CASSVGGQSTGELFF; CDR3 DNA: TGTGCCAGCAGCGTAGGGGGACAGAGCACCGGGGAGCTGTTTTTT
J gene: TRBJ1-2; CDR3 length: 15; D gene: NA; clone size: NA; V gene: TRBV19; CDR3 protein: CASSPNQGIVYGYTF; CDR3 DNA: TGTGCCAGTAGTCCCAATCAGGGAATCGTCTATGGCTACACCTTC
J gene: TRBJ2-3; CDR3 length: 15; D gene: NA; clone size: medium-sized; V gene: TRBV5-4; CDR3 protein: CASSSSGAGTDTQYF; CDR3 DNA: TGTGCCAGCAGTTCCTCAGGTGCGGGCACAGATACGCAGTATTTT
J gene: TRBJ1-1; CDR3 length: 16; D gene: NA; clone size: NA; V gene: TRBV6-2/TRBV6-3; CDR3 protein: CASSWDNVGGNTEAFF; CDR3 DNA: TGTGCCAGCAGTTGGGACAACGTCGGGGGGAACACTGAAGCTTTCTTT
J gene: TRBJ1-1; CDR3 length: 15; D gene: TRBD1; clone size: NA; V gene: TRBV9; CDR3 protein: CASSASTGILAGAFF; CDR3 DNA: TGTGCCAGCAGCGCCTCGACAGGGATCCTGGCGGGAGCTTTCTTT
J gene: TRBJ1-6; CDR3 length: 14; D gene: NA; clone size: NA; V gene: TRBV18; CDR3 protein: CASSLQGNNSPLHF; CDR3 DNA: TGTGCCAGCTCACTACAGGGCAATAATTCACCCCTCCACTTT
J gene: TRBJ2-2; CDR3 length: 15; D gene: TRBD1; clone size: NA; V gene: TRBV9; CDR3 protein: CASEGAALGTGELFF; CDR3 DNA: TGTGCCAGCGAGGGGGCCGCATTGGGTACCGGGGAGCTGTTTTTT
J gene: TRBJ1-2; CDR3 length: 14; D gene: NA; clone size: NA; V gene: TRBV27; CDR3 protein: CATRVNRDSYGYTF; CDR3 DNA: TGTGCCACCCGTGTGAACAGGGACTCCTATGGCTACACCTTC
J gene: TRBJ1-3; CDR3 length: 15; D gene: NA; clone size: NA; V gene: TRBV6-5; CDR3 protein: CASRPRTGSGNTIYF; CDR3 DNA: TGTGCCAGCAGGCCACGAACAGGGTCTGGAAACACCATATATTTT
J gene: TRBJ2-2; CDR3 length: 15; D gene: TRBD2; clone size: NA; V gene: TRBV6-2/TRBV6-3; CDR3 protein: CASSSLAENTGELFF; CDR3 DNA: TGTGCCAGCAGTTCACTAGCGGAAAACACCGGGGAGCTGTTTTTT
J gene: TRBJ2-1; CDR3 length: 14; D gene: TRBD2; clone size: NA; V gene: TRBV5-1; CDR3 protein: CASSFAPGGNEQFF; CDR3 DNA: TGCGCCAGCAGCTTTGCCCCGGGAGGGAATGAGCAGTTCTTC
J gene: TRBJ2-7; CDR3 length: 13; D gene: NA; clone size: NA; V gene: TRBV7-9; CDR3 protein: CASSSHGVGEQYF; CDR3 DNA: TGTGCCAGCAGCTCTCATGGGGTTGGCGAGCAGTACTTC
J gene: TRBJ2-5; CDR3 length: 13; D gene: NA; clone size: NA; V gene: TRBV11-2; CDR3 protein: CASSFSGEETQYF; CDR3 DNA: TGTGCCAGCAGCTTTAGCGGTGAAGAGACCCAGTACTTC
J gene: TRBJ2-1; CDR3 length: 13; D gene: NA; clone size: NA; V gene: TRBV12-3/TRBV12-4; CDR3 protein: CASQSASYNEQFF; CDR3 DNA: TGTGCCAGCCAGTCAGCTTCCTACAATGAGCAGTTCTTC
J gene: TRBJ2-1; CDR3 length: 16; D gene: TRBD2; clone size: NA; V gene: TRBV7-8; CDR3 protein: CASSPRLAEVSDEQFF; CDR3 DNA: TGTGCCAGCAGCCCGCGACTAGCGGAGGTTTCGGATGAGCAGTTCTTC
J gene: TRBJ2-3; CDR3 length: 14; D gene: NA; clone size: NA; V gene: TRBV6-4; CDR3 protein: CASSSVDHTDTQYF; CDR3 DNA: TGTGCCAGCAGCAGCGTGGACCACACAGATACGCAGTATTTT
J gene: TRBJ2-1; CDR3 length: 14; D gene: NA; clone size: NA; V gene: TRBV7-3; CDR3 protein: CASSSGQGGNEQFF; CDR3 DNA: TGTGCCAGCAGCTCCGGACAGGGAGGGAATGAGCAGTTCTTC
J gene: TRBJ2-7; CDR3 length: 15; D gene: TRBD1; clone size: few; V gene: TRBV5-5; CDR3 protein: CASSLQTGGRFEQYF; CDR3 DNA: TGTGCCAGCAGCTTGCAAACAGGGGGCCGGTTCGAGCAGTACTTC
J gene: TRBJ1-3; CDR3 length: 14; D gene: NA; clone size: once; V gene: TRBV2; CDR3 protein: CASSETRSGNTIYF; CDR3 DNA: TGTGCCAGCAGTGAGACCAGGTCTGGAAACACCATATATTTT
J gene: TRBJ2-1; CDR3 length: 11; D gene: NA; clone size: NA; V gene: TRBV7-9; CDR3 protein: CASSLDVKGFF; CDR3 DNA: TGTGCCAGCAGCTTAGATGTGAAAGGGTTCTTC
J gene: TRBJ2-2; CDR3 length: 16; D gene: TRBD2; clone size: NA; V gene: TRBV5-8; CDR3 protein: CAASRGTSTDAGELFF; CDR3 DNA: TGTGCCGCCTCGCGGGGGACTTCTACCGACGCCGGGGAGCTGTTTTTT
J gene: TRBJ2-3; CDR3 length: 17; D gene: NA; clone size: NA; V gene: TRBV5-4; CDR3 protein: CASSLGAHHRSTDTQYF; CDR3 DNA: TGTGCCAGCAGCTTGGGGGCCCACCATAGGAGCACAGATACGCAGTATTTT
J gene: TRBJ2-3; CDR3 length: 18; D gene: NA; clone size: NA; V gene: TRBV11-2; CDR3 protein: CASSLGGRRGFSTDTQYF; CDR3 DNA: TGTGCCAGCAGCTTAGGGGGCCGGAGGGGTTTTAGCACAGATACGCAGTATTTT
J gene: TRBJ1-2; CDR3 length: 14; D gene: TRBD1; clone size: NA; V gene: TRBV5-1; CDR3 protein: CASSLWQGEDGYTF; CDR3 DNA: TGCGCCAGCAGCTTGTGGCAGGGGGAAGATGGCTACACCTTC
J gene: TRBJ1-1; CDR3 length: 12; D gene: NA; clone size: NA; V gene: TRBV7-9; CDR3 protein: CASSTRSTEAFF; CDR3 DNA: TGTGCCAGCAGCACCCGGAGCACTGAAGCTTTCTTT